Detailed here is one T cell receptor (beta chain). There is no known antigen for this receptor. The sample holds no much larger clone one base away, and base qualities are not on file. The cohort was made up of roughly 670 healthy bone marrow donors. All cohort members were sampled while nominally healthy, although unrecorded immune exposures were likely present. The donor was CMV seronegative and belonged to the group of 352 seronegative cohort members. Each donor provided a peripheral blood sample, and peripheral blood mononuclear cells were used for TCR beta sequencing. Genomic DNA was extracted from the blood cell samples with the Qiagen DNeasy Blood Extraction Kit. Inclusive of the bounding cysteine and phenylalanine, the CDR3 is 19 residues long. Only the CDR3 portion is preserved as DNA: 57 bases, with reading frame beginning at the first base. According to the germline V gene (reference sequence), CDR1 reads SEHNR and CDR2 reads FQNEAQ. The germline V end is reduced by 1 base and the J end by 3 bases; junction bases left unmatched: 8.

The data derive from a study of cytomegalovirus exposure and HLA in healthy donors (TCRdb year 2017). Turning to the overall study: An earlier analysis of some 620 of the donors reported about 280 Gb of sequence data and 117 million unique TCR beta sequences obtained from about 179 million T cells. High-throughput TCR immunosequencing, statistical association of individual TCRs with disease status, and machine learning were combined to predict cytomegalovirus infection status. An earlier analysis of roughly 600 of the donors used high-throughput TCR beta sequencing to judge whether each TCR beta V gene segment behaved as functional or pseudogenic. An early release covering 500 to 750 HLA-typed donors comprised about 300 gigabases of sequencing data and 85 million or so unique TCR sequences. About five DR-DQ haplotypes were treated as single units for association and clustering because of strong linkage in the cohort. The number of donors typed differed by locus, with about 629-640 for A, B, C, DRB1 and DQB1, about 500 for DQA1, approximately 580 for DPA1, and over 400 for DPB1. Among several hundred genotyped donors of the cohort, an average of approximately 240,000 unique TCR beta nucleotide sequences was sequenced per donor, of which approximately 19% were non-productive. Of the approximately 400 genotyped donors, 81% were placed in the genetic ancestry cluster associated with self-reported Caucasian donors. The study aimed to test whether cataloging public T cell receptors could reveal signatures of past pathogen exposure. Besides the first cohort of under 700 subjects, a separate validation cohort made up of 120 different subjects was used. HLA typing included class I and class II loci at four-digit resolution. A later genetic analysis took genome-wide SNP genotypes for about three fifths of the 666 donors and used that subset as a discovery cohort. Using immunosequencing, the study profiled T cell repertoires from about 620 subjects and related those repertoires to cytomegalovirus serostatus. Donor age, sex, ethnicity and CMV serostatus were collected together with the repertoire data. All discovery cohort repertoires had been generated on a single sequencing platform. Rather than using new phenotypic data, the later analysis identified candidate immune exposures from TCR beta sequences and from how often those sequences occurred across donors. A later analysis re-analyzed previously published TCR beta repertoires from 666 donors and added high-resolution HLA genotyping to study TCR occurrence patterns. What the research found in general, with its limitations: The authors suggested that the approach could potentially be generalized to other disease states and immunological phenotypes. The earlier analysis of 587 of the donors excluded some 15 rarely observed V segments, including chromosome 9 orphons, because counts were too low. Some IMGT-functional V segments, including TRBV6-2 and TRBV6-3, could not be told apart with the 87-base-pair reads, so those segments were excluded. The cohort was sequenced for TCR beta chains only, and without alpha or paired-chain data the features that could be detected were limited. A further reported finding was that TCR beta sequences accurately predicted the HLA-A and HLA-B alleles for most subjects in the first cohort. According to a later genetic analysis, donors in an Asian-associated ancestry cluster had fewer N-insertions in productive TCRs than the approximately 650-donor mean. Three of the identified cytomegalovirus-associated TCR beta chains were confirmed in vitro to be specific for cytomegalovirus antigens. When HLA alleles, especially DR and DQ, strongly co-occurred, TCR associations were difficult to assign to individual alleles. Linkage disequilibrium might explain the correlated functional status among segregating V segments, but an unknown experimental factor could not be ruled out. An association between a missense DCLRE1C variant and V-gene and J-gene trimming of TCR beta chains was found in a later genetic analysis and replicated in an independent cohort. The only immune exposure information available for the cohort was CMV serostatus. Broadly in line with IMGT annotations, most TCR beta V segments showed up in productive rearrangements about 87% or about 30% of the time in an earlier analysis of several hundred of the donors. The classifier was reported to diagnose cytomegalovirus status with high specificity and sensitivity in both the original cohort and the validation cohort. In the study, some 160 TCR beta chains were listed as associated with cytomegalovirus. While some public TCRs were present in many individuals, most TCR sequences turned up only very rarely across donors. In a later analysis, HLA-associated TCR beta chains were found to be more clonally expanded and to have lower generation probabilities than equally common non-associated chains. A group of highly shared sequence variants was considered likely to be a technical artifact of the sequencing pipeline. A later analysis found that TCR association rates varied across HLA loci, with DRB1 alleles showing the most associated TCRs and HLA-C alleles the fewest. In a later analysis, some 17,000 TCR beta sequences were associated with specific HLA alleles at a false discovery rate of 0.05. A later analysis reported that several top co-occurrence clusters appeared linked to parvovirus B19, influenza, CMV and Epstein-Barr virus. A later analysis found that most CMV-associated TCR beta chains appeared HLA-restricted, with HLA associations seemingly driven largely by CMV exposure. Presence/absence analyses assumed roughly uniform sequencing depth across donors, an assumption that may not hold. HLA typing was unavailable for some donors at each locus, so association tests used only the typed subset.

Libraries were prepared through the immunoSEQ multiplex PCR assay. For the multiplex PCR, a mixture combining 60 forward primers for TCR Vbeta segments and 13 reverse primers for TCR Jbeta segments was used. The CDR3 region of rearranged TCR beta genes was amplified from genomic DNA with a multiplex PCR assay. On the Illumina HiSeq System, the amplified TCR beta libraries were sequenced as 87-base-pair reads. From the authors' description of their analysis: Across the 500 to 750 repertoires, a later analysis counted about 81 million unique TCR beta chains, around 11 million of which were shared by at least two donors. Raw reads were error-corrected and collapsed into unique sequences by a nearest-neighbor algorithm in which closely related sequences were merged to remove PCR and sequencing errors. To assign V, D and J gene segments, CDR3 sequences were aligned to IMGT reference sequences. Each retained sequence needed at least a six-nucleotide match to both a V gene segment and a J gene segment. Rearrangements were classified as productive when the CDR3 lacked stop codons and remained in frame with V and J, and all other rearrangements were classified as non-productive. CDR3 was defined according to IMGT convention as the region running from the second conserved V-encoded cysteine to the conserved J-encoded phenylalanine. The earlier analysis of fewer than 750 of the donors excluded sequences that lacked an unambiguous match to a single V gene segment. In an earlier analysis of 450 to 700 of the donors, V segments were called functional above 56.7% productive rearrangements and were called segregating when the between-donor standard deviation exceeded 5%. A statistical classification framework was built for diagnosing cytomegalovirus status from the catalog of TCR beta chain sequences. In a later analysis, V and J genes were assigned by comparing TCR nucleotide sequences against IMGT/GENE-DB human TR gene sequences. A later analysis assigned CDR3 sequences and most-parsimonious VDJ recombination scenarios with the TCRdist pipeline. A later analysis defined each TCR beta chain by its CDR3 amino acid sequence plus V-gene family, and excluded reads lacking a unique V-gene family. To address suspected cross-contamination and a sequencing artifact, a later analysis removed 592 highly shared, low-generation-probability nucleotide sequences. In a later analysis, a clonal expansion index was calculated for each public chain from normalized within-repertoire ranks of inferred template counts. In a later analysis, generation probabilities were computed with a VDJ recombination model fitted to out-of-frame rearrangements, and the resulting probabilities were checked against IGoR. A later analysis scored TCR-TCR, TCR-HLA and TCR-CMV co-occurrence with hypergeometric tests, applying a repertoire-size bias correction to TCR pairs. In a later analysis, false discovery rates were estimated by permuting HLA or CMV assignments 20 times. In a later analysis, co-occurring TCRs were grouped with DBSCAN, and TCRdist sequence similarity was added when clustering was performed within HLA-allele-positive subsets. Repertoires with fewer than 30,000 or more than 120,000 public chains were left out of co-occurrence clustering, as were five repertoires with anomalous nucleotide sharing. The clones in this table, taken by TCRdb from immuneACCESS, are in-frame only. Not every clone is retained; where verified, under half of the shortfall comes from an unresolved V gene, and the cause of the rest is unknown. V, J and clone size were drawn from that table, and D and trimming were deduced from the DNA. The sample table holds around 52,000 clones, of which around 85% were seen once. Of the sample, roughly 1.8% is held by the ten largest clones.

The TCR was taken from a man in his forties in good health and CMV-seronegative. The rearrangement joined TRBV7-9 to TRBJ2-3, and 15 bases in between align with TRBD2. Sample: PBMCs. This receptor has the CDR3 CASSLGTGTSGGLTDTQYF. The DNA sequence reads TGTGCCAGCAGCTTAGGGACCGGGACTAGCGGGGGGTTGACAGATACGCAGTATTTT.